There are many counts of the clone carrying this TCR beta chain. It was considered stable Graves' hyperthyroidism when ophthalmopathy did not progress within 18 months. The data are from a study of T cells in Graves' hyperthyroidism and ophthalmopathy. From germline, CDR1 is DFQATT and CDR2 SNEGSKA (reference sequence). V lost 5 bases and J lost 3, with 7 bases in between. The CDR3 loop spans 11 amino acids. Researchers took RNA transcripts and amplified the TCR beta CDR3 regions from them. First-round RT-PCR of the TCR CDR3 relied on the HTBI primer set. TCRdb independently ran MiXCR on the multiplex PCR reads; one entry per CDR3 protein. The repertoire consists of around 690,000 distinct CDR3 sequences, with 15% to 20% occurring once and the leading ten covering less than 20%.

The TCR was taken from a man aged 50 or older with Graves' hyperthyroidism. The sample comprised blood. The chain links TRBV20-1 to TRBJ1-1, with D perhaps TRBD1 (5 bases). The CDR3 DNA reads as TGCAGTGCTCGGGACTACACTGAAGCTTTCTTT. Protein: CSARDYTEAFF.